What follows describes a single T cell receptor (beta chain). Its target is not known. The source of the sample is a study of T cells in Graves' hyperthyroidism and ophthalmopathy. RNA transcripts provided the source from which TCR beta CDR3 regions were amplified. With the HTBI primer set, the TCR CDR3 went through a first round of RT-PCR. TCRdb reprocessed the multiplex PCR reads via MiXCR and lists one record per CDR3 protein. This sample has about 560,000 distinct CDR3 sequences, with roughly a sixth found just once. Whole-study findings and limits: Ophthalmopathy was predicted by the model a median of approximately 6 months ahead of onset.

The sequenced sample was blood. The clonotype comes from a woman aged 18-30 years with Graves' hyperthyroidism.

This CDR3 reads CASSEAPSRSPNTGELFF. The CDR3 nucleotides are TGCGCCAGCAGCGAAGCTCCTAGCAGGAGCCCGAACACCGGGGAGCTGTTTTTT. The rearrangement uses TRBV5-1 and TRBJ2-2, with TRBD2 as a possible D gene (5 bases). The germline V gene encodes CDR1 SGHRS and CDR2 YFSETQ. The CDR3 is made up of 18 amino acids. V was cut by 4 bases and J by 0 bases, with 19 bases left in between.